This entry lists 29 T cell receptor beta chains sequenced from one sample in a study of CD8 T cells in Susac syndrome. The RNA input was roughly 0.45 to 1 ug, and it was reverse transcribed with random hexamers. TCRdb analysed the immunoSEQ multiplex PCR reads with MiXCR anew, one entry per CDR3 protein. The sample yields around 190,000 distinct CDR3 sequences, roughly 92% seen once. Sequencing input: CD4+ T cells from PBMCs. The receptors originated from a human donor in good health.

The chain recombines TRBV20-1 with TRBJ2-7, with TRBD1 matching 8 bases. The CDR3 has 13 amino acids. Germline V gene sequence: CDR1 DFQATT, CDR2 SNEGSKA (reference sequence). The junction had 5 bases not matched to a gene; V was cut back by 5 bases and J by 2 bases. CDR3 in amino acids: CSAQGQAPYEQYF. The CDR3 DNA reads TGCAGTGCTCAGGGACAGGCACCCTACGAGCAGTACTTC.

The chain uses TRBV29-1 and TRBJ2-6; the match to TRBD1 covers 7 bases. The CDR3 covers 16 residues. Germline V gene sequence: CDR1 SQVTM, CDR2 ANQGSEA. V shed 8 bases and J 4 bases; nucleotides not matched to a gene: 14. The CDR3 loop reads CSISEGAGLGANVLTF. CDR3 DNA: TGCAGCATTTCTGAGGGGGCAGGGCTCGGGGCCAACGTCCTGACTTTC.

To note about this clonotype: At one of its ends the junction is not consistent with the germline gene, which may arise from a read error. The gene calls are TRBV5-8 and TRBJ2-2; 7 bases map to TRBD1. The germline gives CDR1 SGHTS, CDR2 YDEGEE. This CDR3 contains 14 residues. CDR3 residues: CASSFDRVSGEPFF. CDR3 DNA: TGTGCCAGCAGTTTCGACAGGGTCTCCGGGGAGCCGTTTTTT.

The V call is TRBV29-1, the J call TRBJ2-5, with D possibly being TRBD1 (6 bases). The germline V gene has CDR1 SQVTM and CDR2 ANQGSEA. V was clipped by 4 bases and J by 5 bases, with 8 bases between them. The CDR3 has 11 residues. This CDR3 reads CSVAQGETQYF. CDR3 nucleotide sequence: TGCAGCGTTGCCCAGGGGGAGACCCAGTACTTC.

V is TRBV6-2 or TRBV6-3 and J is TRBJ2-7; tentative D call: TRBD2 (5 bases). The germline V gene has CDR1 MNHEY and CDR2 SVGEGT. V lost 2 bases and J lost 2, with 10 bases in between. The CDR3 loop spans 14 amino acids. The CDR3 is CASSYASGTYEQYF. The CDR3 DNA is TGTGCCAGCAGTTACGCTTCCGGGACCTACGAGCAGTACTTC.

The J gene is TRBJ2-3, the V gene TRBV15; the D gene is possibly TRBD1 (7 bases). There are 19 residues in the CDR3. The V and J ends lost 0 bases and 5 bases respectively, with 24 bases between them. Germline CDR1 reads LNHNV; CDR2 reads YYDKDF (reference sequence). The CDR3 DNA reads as TGTGCCACCAGCAGAGATCTTGGAGGGTTGGGATCAGGGGGAGATACGCAGTATTTT. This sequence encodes CATSRDLGGLGSGGDTQYF.

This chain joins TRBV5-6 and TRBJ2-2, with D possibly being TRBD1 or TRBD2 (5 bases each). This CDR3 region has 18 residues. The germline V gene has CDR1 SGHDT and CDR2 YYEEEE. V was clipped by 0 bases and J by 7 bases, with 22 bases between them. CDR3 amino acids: CASSLDARGRARLGELFF. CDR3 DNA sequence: TGTGCCAGCAGCTTGGACGCCCGGGGCAGGGCAAGGCTCGGGGAGCTGTTTTTT.

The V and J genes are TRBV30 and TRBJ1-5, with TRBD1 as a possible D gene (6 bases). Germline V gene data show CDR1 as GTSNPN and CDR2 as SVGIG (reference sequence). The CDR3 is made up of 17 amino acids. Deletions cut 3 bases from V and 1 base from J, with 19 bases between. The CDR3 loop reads CAWSPAGARRSNQPQHF. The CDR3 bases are TGTGCCTGGAGCCCAGCGGGGGCCCGGAGGAGCAATCAGCCCCAGCATTTT. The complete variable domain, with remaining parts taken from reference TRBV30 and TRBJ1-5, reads SQTIHQWPATLVQPVGSPLSLECTVEGTSNPNLYWYRQAAGRGLQLLFYSVGIGQISSEVPQNLSASRPQDRQFILSSKKLLLSDSGFYLCAWSPAGARRSNQPQHFGDGTRLSIL.

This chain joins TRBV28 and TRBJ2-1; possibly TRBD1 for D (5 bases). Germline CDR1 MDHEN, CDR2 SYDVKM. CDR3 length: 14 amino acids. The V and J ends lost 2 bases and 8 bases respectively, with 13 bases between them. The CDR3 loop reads CASSLGQLQDEQFF. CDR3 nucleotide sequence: TGTGCCAGCAGTTTAGGGCAGCTACAGGATGAGCAGTTCTTC.

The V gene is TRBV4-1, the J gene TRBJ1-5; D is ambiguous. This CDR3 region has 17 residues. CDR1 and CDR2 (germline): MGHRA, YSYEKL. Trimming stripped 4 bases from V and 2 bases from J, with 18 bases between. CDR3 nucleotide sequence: TGCGCCAGCAGCCTCCCGAAAGAGGAATTTGGCAATCAGCCCCAGCATTTT. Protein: CASSLPKEEFGNQPQHF.

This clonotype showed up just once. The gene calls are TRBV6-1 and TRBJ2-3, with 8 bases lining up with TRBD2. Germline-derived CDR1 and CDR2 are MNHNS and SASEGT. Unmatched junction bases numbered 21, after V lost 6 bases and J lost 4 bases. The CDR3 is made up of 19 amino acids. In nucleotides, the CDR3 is TGTGCCAGCAGCGCCGAGGAAGCGGGGGCCTTCCCCTTATCAGATACGCAGTATTTT. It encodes CASSAEEAGAFPLSDTQYF.

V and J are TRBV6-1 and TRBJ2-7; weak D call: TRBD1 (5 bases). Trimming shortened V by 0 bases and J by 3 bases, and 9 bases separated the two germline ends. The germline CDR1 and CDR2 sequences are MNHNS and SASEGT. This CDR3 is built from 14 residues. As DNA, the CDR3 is TGTGCCAGCAGTGAAGCGGGCAGGGTCTACGAGCAGTACTTC. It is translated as CASSEAGRVYEQYF.

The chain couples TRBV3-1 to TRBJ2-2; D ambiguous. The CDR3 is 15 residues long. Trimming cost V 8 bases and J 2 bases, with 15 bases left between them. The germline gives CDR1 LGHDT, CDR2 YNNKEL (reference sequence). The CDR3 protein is CASQRGYPNTGELFF. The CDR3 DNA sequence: TGTGCCAGCCAGAGAGGCTACCCAAACACCGGGGAGCTGTTTTTT. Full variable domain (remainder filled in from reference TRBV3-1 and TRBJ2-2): DTAVSQTPKYLVTQMGNDKSIKCEQNLGHDTMYWYKQDSKKFLKIMFSYNNKELIINETVPNRFSPKSPDKAHLNLHINSLELGDSAVYFCASQRGYPNTGELFFGEGSRLTVL.

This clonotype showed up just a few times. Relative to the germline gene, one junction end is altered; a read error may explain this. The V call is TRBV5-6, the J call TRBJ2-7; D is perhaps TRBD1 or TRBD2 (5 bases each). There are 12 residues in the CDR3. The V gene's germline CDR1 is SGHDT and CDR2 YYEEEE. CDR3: CASSNFRDEQYF. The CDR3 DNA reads TGTGCCAGCAGCAACTTTCGGGACGAGCAGTACTTT.

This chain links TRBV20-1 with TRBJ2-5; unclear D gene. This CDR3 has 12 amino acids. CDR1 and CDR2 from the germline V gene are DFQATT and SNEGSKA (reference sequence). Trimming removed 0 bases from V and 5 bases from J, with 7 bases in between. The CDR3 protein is CSARDRAETQYF. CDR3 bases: TGCAGTGCTAGAGACCGGGCGGAGACCCAGTACTTC.

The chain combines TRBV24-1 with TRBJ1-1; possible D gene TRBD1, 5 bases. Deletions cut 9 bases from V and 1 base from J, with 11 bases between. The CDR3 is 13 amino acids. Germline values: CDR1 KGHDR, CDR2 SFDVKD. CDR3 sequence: CATSGTENTEAFF. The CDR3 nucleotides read TGTGCCACCTCCGGGACGGAGAACACTGAAGCTTTCTTT.

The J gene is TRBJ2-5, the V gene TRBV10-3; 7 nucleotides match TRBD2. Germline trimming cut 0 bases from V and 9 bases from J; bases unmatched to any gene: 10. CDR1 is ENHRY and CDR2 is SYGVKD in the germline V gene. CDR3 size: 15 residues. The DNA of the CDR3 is TGTGCCATCAGTGAGTCGGGCGGGGGTGCCTGGGCCCAGTACTTC. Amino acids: CAISESGGGAWAQYF.

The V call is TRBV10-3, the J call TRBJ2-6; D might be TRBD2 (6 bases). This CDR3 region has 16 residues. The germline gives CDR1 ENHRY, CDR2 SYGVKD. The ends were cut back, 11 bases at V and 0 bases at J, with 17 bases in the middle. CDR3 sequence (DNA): TGTGCCTTAGGGGAGGACCGAAGCTCTGGGGCCAACGTCCTGACTTTC. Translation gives CALGEDRSSGANVLTF.

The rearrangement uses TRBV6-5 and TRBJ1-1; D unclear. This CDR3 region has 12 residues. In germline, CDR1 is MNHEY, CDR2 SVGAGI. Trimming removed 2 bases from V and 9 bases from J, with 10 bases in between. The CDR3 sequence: CASSYGVGKAFF. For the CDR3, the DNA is TGTGCCAGCAGTTACGGGGTGGGCAAAGCTTTCTTT.

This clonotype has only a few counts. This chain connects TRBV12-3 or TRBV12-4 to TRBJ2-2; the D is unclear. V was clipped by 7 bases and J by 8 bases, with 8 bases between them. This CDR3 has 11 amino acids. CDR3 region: CASTPTGELFF. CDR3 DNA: TGTGCCAGCACCCCAACGGGGGAGCTGTTTTTT.

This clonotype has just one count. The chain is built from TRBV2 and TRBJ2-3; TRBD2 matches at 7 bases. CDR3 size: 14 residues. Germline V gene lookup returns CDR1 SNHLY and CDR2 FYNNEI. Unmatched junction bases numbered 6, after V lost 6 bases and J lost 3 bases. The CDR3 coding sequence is TGTGCCAGCAGGGGGAGGGTGTGGACAGATACGCAGTATTTT. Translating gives CASRGRVWTDTQYF.

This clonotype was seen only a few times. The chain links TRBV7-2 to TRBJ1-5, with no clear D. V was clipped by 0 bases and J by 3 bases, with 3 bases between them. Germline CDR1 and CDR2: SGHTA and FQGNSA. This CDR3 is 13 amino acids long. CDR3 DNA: TGTGCCAGCAGCTTAGCCAACAATCAGCCCCAGCATTTT. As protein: CASSLANNQPQHF.

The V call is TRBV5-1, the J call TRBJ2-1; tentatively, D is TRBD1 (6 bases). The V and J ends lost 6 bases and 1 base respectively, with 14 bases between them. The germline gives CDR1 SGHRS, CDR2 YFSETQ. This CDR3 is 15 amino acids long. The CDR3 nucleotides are TGCGCCAGCACCCAGGGGTTCTTTTCCTACAATGAGCAGTTCTTC. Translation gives CASTQGFFSYNEQFF. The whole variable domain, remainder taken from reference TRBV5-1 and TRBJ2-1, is KAGVTQTPRYLIKTRGQQVTLSCSPISGHRSVSWYQQTPGQGLQFLFEYFSETQRNKGNFPGRFSGRQFSNSRSEMNVSTLELGDSALYLCASTQGFFSYNEQFFGPGTRLTVL.

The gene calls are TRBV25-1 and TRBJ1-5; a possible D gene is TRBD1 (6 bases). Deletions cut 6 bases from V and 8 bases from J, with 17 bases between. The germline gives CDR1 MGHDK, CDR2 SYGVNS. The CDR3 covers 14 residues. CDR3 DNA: TGTGCCAGCAGCGCACAGGGTAAGGGGAAGCCCCAGCATTTT. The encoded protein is CASSAQGKGKPQHF.

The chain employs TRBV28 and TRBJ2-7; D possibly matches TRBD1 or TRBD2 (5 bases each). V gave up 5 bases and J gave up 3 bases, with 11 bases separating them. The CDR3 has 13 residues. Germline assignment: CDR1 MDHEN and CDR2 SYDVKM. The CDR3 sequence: CASSNRGIYEQYF. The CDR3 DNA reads TGTGCCAGCAGTAACCGGGGCATCTACGAGCAGTACTTC.

The DNA for the CDR3 is TGTGCCAGCAGTAAACAGGGGGCGCATCAGCCCCAGCATTTT. Amino acid sequence: CASSKQGAHQPQHF. The chain employs TRBV28 and TRBJ1-5; 9 nucleotides match TRBD1. V shed 5 bases and J 5 bases; nucleotides not matched to a gene: 4. The germline gives CDR1 MDHEN, CDR2 SYDVKM. The CDR3 runs to 14 residues. The full variable domain, its missing parts supplied by reference TRBV28 and TRBJ1-5, is DVKVTQSSRYLVKRTGEKVFLECVQDMDHENMFWYRQDPGLGLRLIYFSYDVKMKEKGDIPEGYSVSREKKERFSLILESASTNQTSMYLCASSKQGAHQPQHFGDGTRLSIL.

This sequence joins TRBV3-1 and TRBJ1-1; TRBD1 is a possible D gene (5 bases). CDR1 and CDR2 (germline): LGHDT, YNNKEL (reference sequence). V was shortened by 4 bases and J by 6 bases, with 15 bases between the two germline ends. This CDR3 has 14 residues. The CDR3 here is CASSPMPGEAEAFF. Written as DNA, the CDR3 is TGTGCCAGCAGCCCAATGCCGGGGGAGGCTGAAGCTTTCTTT.

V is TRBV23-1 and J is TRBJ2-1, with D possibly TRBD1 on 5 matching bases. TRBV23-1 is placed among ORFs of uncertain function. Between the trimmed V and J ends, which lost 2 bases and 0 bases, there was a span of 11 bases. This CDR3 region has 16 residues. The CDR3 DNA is TGCGCCAGCAGTCAAGAGGACAAGAGCTCCTACAATGAGCAGTTCTTC. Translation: CASSQEDKSSYNEQFF.

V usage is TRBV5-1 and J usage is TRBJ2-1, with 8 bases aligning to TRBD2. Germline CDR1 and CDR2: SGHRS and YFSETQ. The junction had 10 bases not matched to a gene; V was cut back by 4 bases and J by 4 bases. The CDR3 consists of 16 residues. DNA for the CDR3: TGCGCCAGCAGCCTGGTCGCCGGGACTAGTTACAATGAGCAGTTCTTC. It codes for CASSLVAGTSYNEQFF.